The entry below describes one T cell receptor beta chain. The record originates from a study of cytomegalovirus exposure and HLA in healthy donors. Turning to the study itself: There were 65 million to 85 million unique TCRs (from HLA-typed donors) in an early data release.

CDR3 size: 15 residues. Germline loops: CDR1 MGHRA, CDR2 YSYEKL. The V gene lost 1 base and the J gene lost 5 bases, with 11 bases spanning the gap. The PCR made use of 60 Vbeta and 13 Jbeta primers. Only in-frame clones appear in the TCRdb table, and some are missing; sequencing was by immunoSEQ multiplex PCR. This sample has about 120,000 clones, with 60% to 85% found just once. V is TRBV4-1 and J is TRBJ1-4; weak D call: TRBD1 (6 bases). The source material was PBMCs. The receptor's source is a woman aged 40 to 50 in good health and CMV-seropositive. The CDR3 coding sequence is TGCGCCAGCAGCCAAGTAGAGGGGGGGAATGAAAAACTGTTTTTT. Translation gives CASSQVEGGNEKLFF.